A selection of T cell receptor beta chains follows, all from one sample in a study of shared clonotypes between healthy human individuals. Method: immunoSEQ multiplex PCR; TCRdb's copy keeps in-frame clones and lacks some. The sample consists of over 950,000 clones, around 77% of them appearing once. The specimen was memory CD4+ T cells from PBMCs. The receptors shown here come from a man aged 18 to 35 in good health. Some clones in this sample may be carry-over from other donors' samples. The conserved cysteine and the conserved F or W are not part of the CDR3 here. Each record gives: V gene, J gene, CDR3 protein.

>TRBV18|TRBJ2-4
ASSPSSGRNIQY
>TRBV7-2|TRBJ1-5
ASSYDRDNQPQH
>TRBV28|TRBJ2-7
ASSFSMGTYEQY
>TRBV28|TRBJ2-3
ASSGQGLDTQY
>TRBV2|TRBJ1-2
ASSEAALGCT
>TRBV12-5|TRBJ1-2
ASGPPSGPDYGYT
>TRBV9|TRBJ2-7
ASSVGVGSYEQY
>TRBV9|TRBJ2-1
ASSVSSGTYNEQF
>TRBV5-1|TRBJ1-2
ASSLDRVHYGYT
>TRBV5-1|TRBJ1-1
ASSVRGFGTEAF
>TRBV5-1|TRBJ1-1
ASSQGVNTEAF
>TRBV7-9|TRBJ1-2
ASSSTPGTGVGT
>TRBV5-6|TRBJ1-6
ASSWDRDTSPLH
>TRBV11-3|TRBJ2-1
ASSLGDGGPAFGEQF
>TRBV6-6|TRBJ2-3
ASTADSTDTQY
>TRBV7-6|TRBJ2-3
ASSLRRDRGIDTQY
>TRBV5-1|TRBJ2-1
ASSLSFNEQF
>TRBV5-4|TRBJ1-1
ASSVGGALNTEAF
>TRBV4-2|TRBJ1-3
ASSLGTDRNTIY
>TRBV18|TRBJ1-4
ASSPSVTVNEKLF
>TRBV14|TRBJ2-7
ASSQGLPGLNEQY
>TRBV5-4|TRBJ2-4
ASSLFNGGGAKNIQY
>TRBV5-4|TRBJ2-2
ASSTREANTGELF
>TRBV5-1|TRBJ1-2
ASSLDQVQGGYT
>TRBV5-1|TRBJ2-2
ASSLGGNTGELF
>TRBV5-1|TRBJ1-5
ASSSNGADQPQH
>TRBV30|TRBJ1-1
AWSWSPNTEAF
>TRBV6-1|TRBJ2-3
ASSVDKGTDTQY
>TRBV5-1|TRBJ1-4
ASSLVWGNEKLF
>TRBV28|TRBJ1-2
ASINPQGLYGYT
>TRBV5-1|TRBJ2-7
ASSPLEGEIEQY
>TRBV11-2|TRBJ2-1
ASSLDMSGSVHEQF
>TRBV9|TRBJ1-4
ASSLTGGNEKLF
>TRBV7-2|TRBJ2-7
ASSPTLSGEQY
>TRBV6-5|TRBJ2-7
ASRPGRGPAYEQY
>TRBV6-6|TRBJ2-7
ASVDRGSYEQY
>TRBV2|TRBJ2-1
ASSEFRTGGNEQF
>TRBV5-5|TRBJ1-4
ASSLQQGLNEKLF
>TRBV7-6|TRBJ1-1
ASSLAAGLNTEAF
>TRBV21-1|TRBJ2-6
ASSPRRSGANVLT
>TRBV5-6|TRBJ1-2
ASRWTGRAHGYT
>TRBV10-3|TRBJ2-3
AISGDRSTDTQY
>TRBV18|TRBJ2-2
ASSPWQGGNTGELF
>TRBV5-4|TRBJ2-5
ASSLALGKETQY
>TRBV2|TRBJ2-3
ASSGTGSPTDTQY
>TRBV28|TRBJ2-1
ASSLLAEQF
>TRBV28|TRBJ1-1
ASSLGSAAVETEAF
>TRBV28|TRBJ1-4
ASISRVNRKLF
>TRBV7-2|TRBJ1-3
ASSLLSGNTIY
>TRBV2|TRBJ2-4
ASSELAKNIQY
>TRBV29-1|TRBJ1-5
SVGQGAAQPQH
>TRBV9|TRBJ2-3
ASSAGRTDTQY
>TRBV28|TRBJ2-5
ASSLATAQWEQY
>TRBV4-3|TRBJ2-1
ASSQDLMAADRYNEQF
>TRBV6-7|TRBJ2-7
ASTQPGLDPHEQY
>TRBV5-1|TRBJ1-1
ASSLASGTNTEAF
>TRBV27|TRBJ2-6
ASSLGPSSGANVLT